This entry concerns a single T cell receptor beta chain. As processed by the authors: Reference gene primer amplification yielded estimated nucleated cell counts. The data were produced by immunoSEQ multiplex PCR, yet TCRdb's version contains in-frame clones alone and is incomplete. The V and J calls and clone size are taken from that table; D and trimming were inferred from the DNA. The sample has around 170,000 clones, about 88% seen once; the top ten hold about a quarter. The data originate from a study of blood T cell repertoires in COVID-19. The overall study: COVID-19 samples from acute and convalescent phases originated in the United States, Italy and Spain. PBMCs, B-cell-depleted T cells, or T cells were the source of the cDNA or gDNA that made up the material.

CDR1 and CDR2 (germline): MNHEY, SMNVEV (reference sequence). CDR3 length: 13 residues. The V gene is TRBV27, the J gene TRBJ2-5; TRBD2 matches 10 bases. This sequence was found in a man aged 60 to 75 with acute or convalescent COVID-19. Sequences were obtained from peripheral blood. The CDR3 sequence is CVSLAGEQETQYF. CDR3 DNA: TGTGTCTCCCTAGCGGGAGAACAAGAGACCCAGTACTTC.